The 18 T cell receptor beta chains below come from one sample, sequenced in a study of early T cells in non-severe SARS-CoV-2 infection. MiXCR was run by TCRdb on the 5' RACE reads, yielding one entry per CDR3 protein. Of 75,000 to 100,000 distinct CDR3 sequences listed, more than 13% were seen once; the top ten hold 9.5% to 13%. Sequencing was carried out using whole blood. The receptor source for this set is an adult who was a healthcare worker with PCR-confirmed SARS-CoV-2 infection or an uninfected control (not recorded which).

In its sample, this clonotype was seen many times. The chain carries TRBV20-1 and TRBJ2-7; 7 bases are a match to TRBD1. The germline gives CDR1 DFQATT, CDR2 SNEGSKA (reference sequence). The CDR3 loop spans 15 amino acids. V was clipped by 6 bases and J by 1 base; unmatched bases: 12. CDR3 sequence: CSAQSRDRGSYEQYF. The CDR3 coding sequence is TGCAGTGCGCAGAGCAGGGACAGAGGTTCCTACGAGCAGTACTTC.

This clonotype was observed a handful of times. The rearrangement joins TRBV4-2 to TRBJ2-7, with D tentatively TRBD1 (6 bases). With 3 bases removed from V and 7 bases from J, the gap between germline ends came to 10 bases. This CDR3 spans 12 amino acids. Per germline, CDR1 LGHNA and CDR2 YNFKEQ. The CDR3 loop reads CASSQRGLEQYF. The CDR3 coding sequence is TGTGCCAGCAGCCAGAGGGGGTTGGAGCAGTACTTC.

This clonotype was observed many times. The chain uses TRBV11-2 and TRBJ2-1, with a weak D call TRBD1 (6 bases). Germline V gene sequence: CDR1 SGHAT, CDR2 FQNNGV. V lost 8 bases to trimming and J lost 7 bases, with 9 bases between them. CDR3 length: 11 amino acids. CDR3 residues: CASRQVNEQFF. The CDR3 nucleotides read TGTGCCAGCCGACAGGTGAATGAGCAGTTCTTC.

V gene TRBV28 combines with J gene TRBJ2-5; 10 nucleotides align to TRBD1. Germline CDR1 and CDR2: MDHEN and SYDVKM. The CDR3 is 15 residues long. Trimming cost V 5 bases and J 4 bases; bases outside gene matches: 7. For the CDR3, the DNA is TGTGCCAGCAGTACCCTGACAGGGGGCGTAGAGACCCAGTACTTC. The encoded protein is CASSTLTGGVETQYF.

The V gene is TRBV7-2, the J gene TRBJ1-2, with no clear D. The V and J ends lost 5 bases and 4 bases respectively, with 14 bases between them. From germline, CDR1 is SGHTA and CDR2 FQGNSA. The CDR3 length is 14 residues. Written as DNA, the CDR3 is TGTGCCAGCAGCCCAAGCTCCCCTTCCTATGGCTACACCTTC. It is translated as CASSPSSPSYGYTF. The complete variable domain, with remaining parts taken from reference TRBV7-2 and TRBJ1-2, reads GAGVSQSPSNKVTEKGKDVELRCDPISGHTALYWYRQSLGQGLEFLIYFQGNSAPDKSGLPSDRFSAERTGGSVSTLTIQRTQQEDSAVYLCASSPSSPSYGYTFGSGTRLTVV.

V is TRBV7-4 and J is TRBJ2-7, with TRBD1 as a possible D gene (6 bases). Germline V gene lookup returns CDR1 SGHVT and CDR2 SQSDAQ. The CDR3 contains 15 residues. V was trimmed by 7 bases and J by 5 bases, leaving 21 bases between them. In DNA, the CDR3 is TGTGCCAGCACCAAAGGACAGCCGTCTTTCGACGAGCAGTACTTC. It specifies CASTKGQPSFDEQYF.

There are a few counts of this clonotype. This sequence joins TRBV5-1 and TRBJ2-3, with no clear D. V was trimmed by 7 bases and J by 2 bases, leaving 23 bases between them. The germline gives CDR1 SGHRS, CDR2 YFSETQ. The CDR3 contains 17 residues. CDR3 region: CASALSTASPNTDTQYF. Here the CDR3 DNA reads TGCGCCAGCGCGCTCTCGACTGCCTCCCCAAACACAGATACGCAGTATTTT.

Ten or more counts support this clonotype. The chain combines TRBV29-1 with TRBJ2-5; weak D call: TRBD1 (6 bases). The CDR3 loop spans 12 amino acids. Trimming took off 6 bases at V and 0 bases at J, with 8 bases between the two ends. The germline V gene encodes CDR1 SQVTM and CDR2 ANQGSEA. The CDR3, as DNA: TGCAGCGTCGGGACAAACCAAGAGACCCAGTACTTC. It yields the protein CSVGTNQETQYF.

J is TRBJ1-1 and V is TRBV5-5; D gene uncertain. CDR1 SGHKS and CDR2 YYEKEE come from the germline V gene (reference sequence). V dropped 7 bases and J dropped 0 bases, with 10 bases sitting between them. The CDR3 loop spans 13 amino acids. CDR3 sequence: CASESLMNTEAFF. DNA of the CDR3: TGTGCCAGCGAATCCCTTATGAACACTGAAGCTTTCTTT.

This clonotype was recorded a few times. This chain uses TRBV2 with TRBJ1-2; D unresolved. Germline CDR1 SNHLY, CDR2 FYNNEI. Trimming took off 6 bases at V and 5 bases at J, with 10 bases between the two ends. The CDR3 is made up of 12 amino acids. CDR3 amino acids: CASSEVEYGYTF. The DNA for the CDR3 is TGTGCCAGCAGCGAGGTCGAGTATGGCTACACCTTC.

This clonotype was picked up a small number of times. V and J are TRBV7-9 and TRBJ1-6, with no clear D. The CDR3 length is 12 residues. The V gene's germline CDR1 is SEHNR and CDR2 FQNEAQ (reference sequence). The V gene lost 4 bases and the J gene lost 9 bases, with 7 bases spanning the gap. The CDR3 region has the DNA TGTGCCAGCAGCTCCTCTTCTTCACCCCTCCACTTT. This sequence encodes CASSSSSSPLHF. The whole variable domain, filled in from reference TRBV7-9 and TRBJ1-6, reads DTGVSQNPRHKITKRGQNVTFRCDPISEHNRLYWYRQTLGQGPEFLTYFQNEAQLEKSRLLSDRFSAERPKGSFSTLEIQRTEQGDSAMYLCASSSSSSPLHFGNGTRLTVT.

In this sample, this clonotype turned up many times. CDR3 nucleotide sequence: TGTGCCAGCTCACCACCGAAATTCGGTGCAGCTTTCTTT. Translated, it gives CASSPPKFGAAFF. The chain carries TRBV18 and TRBJ1-1, with D hard to call. The CDR3 extends over 13 amino acids. V gave up 0 bases and J gave up 10 bases, with 12 bases separating them. The germline V gene encodes CDR1 KGHSH and CDR2 LQKENI.

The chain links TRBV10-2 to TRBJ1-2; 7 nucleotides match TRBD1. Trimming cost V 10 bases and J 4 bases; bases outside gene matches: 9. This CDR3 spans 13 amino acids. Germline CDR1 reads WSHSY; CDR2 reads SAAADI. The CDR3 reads CATHQGDPYGYTF. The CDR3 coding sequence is TGCGCCACGCATCAGGGGGACCCCTATGGCTACACCTTC.

CDR3 in amino acids: CASSYAGTDTQYF. The CDR3 bases are TGTGCCAGCAGTTACGCGGGCACAGATACGCAGTATTTT. The chain is built from TRBV6-5 and TRBJ2-3; D is unresolved. Per germline, CDR1 MNHEY and CDR2 SVGAGI. The CDR3 runs to 13 residues. Deletions cut 2 bases from V and 1 base from J, with 4 bases between.

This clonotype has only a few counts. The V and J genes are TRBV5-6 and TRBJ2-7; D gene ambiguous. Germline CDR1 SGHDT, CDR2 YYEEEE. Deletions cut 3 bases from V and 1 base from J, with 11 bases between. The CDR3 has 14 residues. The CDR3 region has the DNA TGTGCCAGCAGCTGGTCAGAGCAGTCCTACGAGCAGTACTTC. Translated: CASSWSEQSYEQYF.

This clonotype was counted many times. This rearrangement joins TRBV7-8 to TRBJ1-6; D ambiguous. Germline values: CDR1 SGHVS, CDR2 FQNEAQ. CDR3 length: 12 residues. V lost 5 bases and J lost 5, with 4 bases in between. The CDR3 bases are TGTGCCAGCAGCCCCCATAATTCACCCCTCCACTTT. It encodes CASSPHNSPLHF.

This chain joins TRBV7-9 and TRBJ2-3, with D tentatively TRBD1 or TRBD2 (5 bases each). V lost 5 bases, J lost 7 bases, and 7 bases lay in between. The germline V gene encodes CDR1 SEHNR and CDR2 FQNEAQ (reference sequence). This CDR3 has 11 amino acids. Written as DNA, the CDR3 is TGTGCCAGCAGCGAGGGGAATACGCAGTATTTT. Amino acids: CASSEGNTQYF.

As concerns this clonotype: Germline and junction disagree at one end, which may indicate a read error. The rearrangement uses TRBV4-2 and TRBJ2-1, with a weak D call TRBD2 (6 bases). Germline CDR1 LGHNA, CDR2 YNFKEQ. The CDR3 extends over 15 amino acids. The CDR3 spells CVSSQERGTYNEQFF. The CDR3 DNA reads TGTGTCAGCAGCCAAGAACGGGGGACCTACAATGAGCAGTTCTTC.